What follows are 9 T cell receptor beta chains derived from one specimen sequenced in a study of blood T cell repertoires in COVID-19. Method: immunoSEQ multiplex PCR; TCRdb's copy keeps in-frame clones and lacks some. This sample carries 75,000 to 95,000 clones, about 80% of them seen once, and the ten largest clones take about 12%. What was sequenced was peripheral blood. The source of these receptors is a woman between 40 and 50 years old with active or convalescent COVID-19.

The V gene is TRBV28, the J gene TRBJ2-7; 11 nucleotides match TRBD2. This CDR3 has 17 amino acids. V dropped 5 bases and J dropped 4; count of bases not matched to a gene: 13. Germline lookup yields CDR1 MDHEN and CDR2 SYDVKM. In DNA form, the CDR3 reads TGTGCCAGCAGTCCGCCCCTCCGACTAGCGGGGACTTACGAGCAGTACTTC. Its protein is CASSPPLRLAGTYEQYF.

CDR3: CASSYTTGSNEKLFF. The CDR3 DNA reads TGTGCCAGCAGTTATACGACAGGGAGTAATGAAAAACTGTTTTTT. The gene calls are TRBV2 and TRBJ1-4; 7 bases fit TRBD1. Germline V gene data show CDR1 as SNHLY and CDR2 as FYNNEI. J was trimmed by 4 bases and V by 5 bases; bases with no gene match: 7. This CDR3 contains 15 residues.

The chain joins TRBV9 to TRBJ1-1; D is unclear. The CDR3 contains 13 residues. V was shortened by 0 bases and J by 5 bases, with 8 bases between the two germline ends. The germline CDR1 and CDR2 sequences are SGDLS and YYNGEE. The CDR3 DNA is TGTGCCAGCAGCGTAGGATCGCGGACTGAAGCTTTCTTT. It is translated as CASSVGSRTEAFF.

The chain carries TRBV5-6 and TRBJ2-3; 14 bases align to TRBD2. This CDR3 contains 15 residues. Germline lookup yields CDR1 SGHDT and CDR2 YYEEEE. V shed 5 bases, J shed 8 bases, and the junction held 7 bases outside the gene matches. The CDR3 bases are TGTGCCAGCAGATCCGGACTAGCGGGAGGAGGTACGCAGTATTTT. Its protein is CASRSGLAGGGTQYF.

The rearrangement joins TRBV7-9 to TRBJ1-1, with 8 bases aligning to TRBD1. In germline, CDR1 is SEHNR, CDR2 FQNEAQ (reference sequence). J was trimmed by 1 base and V by 2 bases; bases with no gene match: 12. CDR3 length equals 18 residues. The CDR3 bases are TGTGCCAGCAGCTTACTCCGACAGGGGAGTTGGGGGAACACTGAAGCTTTCTTT. Translating it yields CASSLLRQGSWGNTEAFF.

The J gene is TRBJ2-7, the V gene TRBV11-3; 7 nucleotides match TRBD2. The J segment lost 2 bases and the V segment lost 4 bases, leaving 11 bases of the junction unmatched. This CDR3 spans 16 amino acids. Germline assignment: CDR1 SGHNT and CDR2 YENEEA. The CDR3 DNA is TGTGCCAGCAGCTCACCCTTGGCGGGAGCCCCCTACGAGCAGTACTTC. Protein product: CASSSPLAGAPYEQYF. Combining the CDR3 with reference TRBV11-3 and TRBJ2-7 gives the whole variable domain EAGVVQSPRYKIIEKKQPVAFWCNPISGHNTLYWYLQNLGQGPELLIRYENEEAVDDSQLPKDRFSAERLKGVDSTLKIQPAELGDSAVYLCASSSPLAGAPYEQYFGPGTRLTVT.

The chain is built from TRBV4-2 and TRBJ1-6; D gene ambiguous. Germline CDR1 is LGHNA and CDR2 is YNFKEQ. Trimming took 0 bases from V and 6 from J, leaving 9 bases between them. The CDR3 has 15 residues. Here the CDR3 DNA reads TGTGCCAGCAGCCAAGATCGAGGTTCTAATTCACCCCTCCACTTT. This encodes CASSQDRGSNSPLHF.

The chain is built from TRBV12-5 and TRBJ2-5; TRBD2 matches at 7 bases. The CDR3 is 17 amino acids. With 7 bases clipped from V and 2 bases from J, the junction kept 16 bases outside the gene matches. From germline, CDR1 is LGHNT and CDR2 FRNRAP. This CDR3 reads CASAPSSGLGGQETQYF. Here the CDR3 DNA reads TGTGCTAGTGCCCCGTCTAGCGGACTGGGTGGGCAAGAGACCCAGTACTTC. Looking up the rest from reference TRBV12-5 and TRBJ2-5 gives the full variable domain: DARVTQTPRHKVTEMGQEVTMRCQPILGHNTVFWYRQTMMQGLELLAYFRNRAPLDDSGMPKDRFSAEMPDATLATLKIQPSEPRDSAVYFCASAPSSGLGGQETQYFGPGTRLLVL.

This rearrangement joins TRBV9 to TRBJ1-1; 8 bases are shared with TRBD1. This CDR3 region has 15 residues. The J segment lost 1 base and the V segment lost 4 bases, leaving 6 bases of the junction unmatched. CDR1 SGDLS and CDR2 YYNGEE come from the germline V gene. The CDR3 loop is CASSPYRGKNTEAFF. The CDR3 nucleotides are TGTGCCAGCAGCCCATACAGGGGGAAGAACACTGAAGCTTTCTTT.